Following are 12 T cell receptor beta chains from one sample sequenced in a study of OX40 agonist ivuxolimab in advanced cancers. Assay: immunoSEQ multiplex PCR; the TCRdb copy retains only in-frame clones and omits some. The sample lists about 81,000 clones, around 80% occurring once. This sample comprised CD4+ or CD8+ T cells sorted from blood, obtained in a trial of the OX40 agonist ivuxolimab. The receptors originated from an adult with an advanced solid tumor such as melanoma, head and neck, liver or kidney cancer.

At least ten counts were recorded for this clone. V usage is TRBV27 and J usage is TRBJ2-7, with D tentatively TRBD1 (6 bases). The CDR3 length is 14 residues. Germline V gives CDR1 MNHEY, CDR2 SMNVEV (reference sequence). Trimming shortened V by 6 bases and J by 3 bases, and 15 bases separated the two germline ends. In nucleotides, the CDR3 is TGTGCCAGCAGACCTAACAGGGAAAGCTACGAGCAGTACTTC. This translates into CASRPNRESYEQYF.

V and J are TRBV11-2 and TRBJ1-5; D unresolved. CDR3 length: 15 amino acids. CDR1 is SGHAT and CDR2 is FQNNGV in the germline V gene. V was trimmed by 3 bases and J by 2 bases, leaving 11 bases between them. The CDR3 region is CASSFGVVGNQPQHF. The CDR3 region has the DNA TGTGCCAGCAGCTTTGGGGTTGTGGGCAATCAGCCCCAGCATTTT. Drawing the rest from reference TRBV11-2 and TRBJ1-5, the complete variable domain is EAGVAQSPRYKIIEKRQSVAFWCNPISGHATLYWYQQILGQGPKLLIQFQNNGVVDDSQLPKDRFSAERLKGVDSTLKIQPAKLEDSAVYLCASSFGVVGNQPQHFGDGTRLSIL.

This clone occurred a few times. Distinct nucleotide sequences in the sample also encode this CDR3. This chain joins TRBV9 and TRBJ1-3; D unclear. The CDR3 runs to 13 residues. V lost 0 bases, J lost 4 bases, and 5 bases lay in between. Germline V gene sequence: CDR1 SGDLS, CDR2 YYNGEE. CDR3: CASSVEGGNTIYF. DNA of the CDR3: TGTGCCAGCAGCGTAGAAGGCGGAAACACCATATATTTT.

V gene TRBV7-6 combines with J gene TRBJ1-3; D is ambiguous. This CDR3 comprises 12 residues. CDR1 and CDR2 from the germline V gene are SGHVS and FNYEAQ. V lost 5 bases and J 4 bases, leaving 6 bases between the germline ends. Written as DNA, the CDR3 is TGTGCCAGCAGCCTTCAGGGAAACACCATATATTTT. Its protein is CASSLQGNTIYF.

V is TRBV7-3 and J is TRBJ2-7, with 8 bases aligning to TRBD2. The CDR3 sequence is 14 residues long. After removal of 6 bases from V and 0 bases from J, the junction contained 4 bases not matched to a gene. From germline, CDR1 is SGHTA and CDR2 FQGTGA. CDR3 amino acids: CASSQGTSSYEQYF. As DNA, the CDR3 is TGTGCCAGCAGTCAGGGGACTAGCTCCTACGAGCAGTACTTC.

This clone has only a few counts. The chain uses TRBV18 and TRBJ1-3; D is unresolved. The germline V and J ends were trimmed by 6 bases and 9 bases, with 12 bases remaining between them. In germline, CDR1 is KGHSH, CDR2 LQKENI. There are 12 residues in the CDR3. The CDR3 region has the DNA TGTGCCAGCTCGTCGGACGGAGGCACCATATATTTT. Its protein product is CASSSDGGTIYF.

J is TRBJ2-5 and V is TRBV2, with a tentative D call TRBD1 (6 bases). The V and J ends lost 5 bases and 3 bases respectively, with 16 bases between them. This CDR3 comprises 15 residues. Germline V gene data show CDR1 as SNHLY and CDR2 as FYNNEI. The CDR3 region has the DNA TGTGCCAGCAGTCCAGGGGTTCGGGAAAAAGAGACCCAGTACTTC. It specifies CASSPGVREKETQYF.

This rearrangement joins TRBV28 to TRBJ2-7; D possibly uses TRBD1 or TRBD2 (6 bases each). The CDR3 is 17 residues long. Between the trimmed V and J ends, which lost 1 base and 3 bases, there was a span of 19 bases. Germline values: CDR1 MDHEN, CDR2 SYDVKM. CDR3 nucleotide sequence: TGTGCCAGCAGTTTATTGTATTATAGGGGGACTGACTACGAGCAGTACTTC. This encodes CASSLLYYRGTDYEQYF.

The J gene is TRBJ1-3, the V gene TRBV28; no firm D call. CDR3 length: 16 amino acids. Germline lookup yields CDR1 MDHEN and CDR2 SYDVKM. V lost 2 bases, J lost 4 bases, and 15 bases lay in between. CDR3 in DNA: TGTGCCAGCAGTTTACCCCAGGATATATTAGGAAACACCATATATTTT. This gives the protein CASSLPQDILGNTIYF.

The chain couples TRBV30 to TRBJ2-5; 10 bases map to TRBD2. The DNA end is a closer match to TRBJ2-7, so the J assignment may be wrong. The germline CDR1 and CDR2 sequences are GTSNPN and SVGIG (reference sequence). CDR3 length equals 14 residues. The CDR3 here is CAWGGTSVAYEQYF. The DNA for the CDR3 is TGTGCCTGGGGAGGGACTAGCGTCGCCTACGAGCAGTACTTC.

This chain connects TRBV4-1 to TRBJ2-1; D might be TRBD1 (5 bases). Germline CDR1 and CDR2: MGHRA and YSYEKL. Deletions cut 3 bases from V and 6 bases from J, with 24 bases between. This CDR3 has 18 amino acids. In nucleotides, the CDR3 is TGCGCCAGCAGCCACTTACTTAGGCAGGGATTGTCGGGCAATGAGCAGTTCTTC. The encoded protein is CASSHLLRQGLSGNEQFF.

The chain is built from TRBV30 and TRBJ1-5, with TRBD1 matching over 9 bases. The V gene end was trimmed by 2 bases and the J gene end by 6 bases; junction bases not matched to a gene: 8. The CDR3 totals 15 residues. Germline CDR1 and CDR2: GTSNPN and SVGIG (reference sequence). CDR3 DNA: TGTGCCTGGAGTCCCGGGACAGGGTATGGTCAGCCCCAGCATTTT. Its translation is CAWSPGTGYGQPQHF.